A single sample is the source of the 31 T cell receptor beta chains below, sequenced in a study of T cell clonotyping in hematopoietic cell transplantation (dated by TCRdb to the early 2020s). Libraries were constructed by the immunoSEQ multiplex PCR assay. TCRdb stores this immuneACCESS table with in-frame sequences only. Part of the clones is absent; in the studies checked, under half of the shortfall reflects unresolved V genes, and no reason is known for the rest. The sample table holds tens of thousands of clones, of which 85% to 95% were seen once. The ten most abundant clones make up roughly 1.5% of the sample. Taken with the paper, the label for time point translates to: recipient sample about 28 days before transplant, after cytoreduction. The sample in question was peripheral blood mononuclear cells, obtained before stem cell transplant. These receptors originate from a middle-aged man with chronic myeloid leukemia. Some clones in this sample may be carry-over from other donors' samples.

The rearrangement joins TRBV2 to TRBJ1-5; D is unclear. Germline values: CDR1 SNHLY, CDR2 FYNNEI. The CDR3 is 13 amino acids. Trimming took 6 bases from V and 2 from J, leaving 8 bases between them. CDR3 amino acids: CASREEGNQPQHF. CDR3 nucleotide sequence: TGTGCCAGCAGGGAGGAGGGCAATCAGCCCCAGCATTTT.

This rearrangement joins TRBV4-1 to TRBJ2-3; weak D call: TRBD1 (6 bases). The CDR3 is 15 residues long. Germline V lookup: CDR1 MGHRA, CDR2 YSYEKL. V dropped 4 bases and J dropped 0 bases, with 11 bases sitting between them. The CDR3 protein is CASSRTDASTDTQYF. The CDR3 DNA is TGCGCCAGCAGCCGGACAGACGCTAGCACAGATACGCAGTATTTT.

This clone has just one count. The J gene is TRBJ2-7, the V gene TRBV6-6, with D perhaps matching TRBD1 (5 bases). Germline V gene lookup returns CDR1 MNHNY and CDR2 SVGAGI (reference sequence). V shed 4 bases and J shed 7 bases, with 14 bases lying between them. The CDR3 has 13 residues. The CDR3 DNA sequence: TGTGCCAGCAGTTTCTCCCAGGGCCAGGAGCAGTACTTC. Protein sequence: CASSFSQGQEQYF.

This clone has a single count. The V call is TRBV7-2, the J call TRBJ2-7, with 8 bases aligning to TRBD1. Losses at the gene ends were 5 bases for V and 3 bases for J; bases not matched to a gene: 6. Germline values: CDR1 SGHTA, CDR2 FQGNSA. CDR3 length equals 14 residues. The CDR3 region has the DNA TGTGCCAGCAGCCGAACCGGGACAGGCTACGAGCAGTACTTC. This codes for CASSRTGTGYEQYF.

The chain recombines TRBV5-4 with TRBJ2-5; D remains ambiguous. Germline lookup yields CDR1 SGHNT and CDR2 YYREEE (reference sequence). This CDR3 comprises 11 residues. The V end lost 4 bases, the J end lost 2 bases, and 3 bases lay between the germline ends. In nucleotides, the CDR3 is TGTGCCAGCAGCCAACAAGAGACCCAGTACTTC. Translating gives CASSQQETQYF.

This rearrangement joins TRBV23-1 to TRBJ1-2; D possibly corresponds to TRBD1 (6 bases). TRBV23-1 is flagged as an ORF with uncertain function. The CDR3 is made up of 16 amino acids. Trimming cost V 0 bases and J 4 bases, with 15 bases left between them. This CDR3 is CASSQSRGVDIYGYTF. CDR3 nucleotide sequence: TGCGCCAGCAGTCAATCGAGGGGGGTGGACATCTATGGCTACACCTTC.

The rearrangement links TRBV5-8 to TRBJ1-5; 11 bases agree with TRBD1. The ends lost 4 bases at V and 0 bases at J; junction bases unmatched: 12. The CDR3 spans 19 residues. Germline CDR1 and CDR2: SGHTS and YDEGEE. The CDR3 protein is CASSITTGTGGISNQPQHF. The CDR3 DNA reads TGTGCCAGCAGCATAACTACCGGGACAGGGGGTATTAGCAATCAGCCCCAGCATTTT.

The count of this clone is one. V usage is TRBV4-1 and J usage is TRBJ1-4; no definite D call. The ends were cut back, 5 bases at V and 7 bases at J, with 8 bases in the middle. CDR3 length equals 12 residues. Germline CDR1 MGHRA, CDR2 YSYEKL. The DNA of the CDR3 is TGCGCCAGCAGCTTAGAGCGTGAAAAACTGTTTTTT. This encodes CASSLEREKLFF.

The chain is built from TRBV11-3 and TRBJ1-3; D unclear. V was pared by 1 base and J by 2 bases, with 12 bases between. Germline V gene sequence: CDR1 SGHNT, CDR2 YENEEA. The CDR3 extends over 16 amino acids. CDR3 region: CASSLVVGLTGNTIYF. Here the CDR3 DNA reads TGTGCCAGCAGCTTAGTGGTCGGCCTCACTGGAAACACCATATATTTT. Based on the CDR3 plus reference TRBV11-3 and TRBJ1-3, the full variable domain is EAGVVQSPRYKIIEKKQPVAFWCNPISGHNTLYWYLQNLGQGPELLIRYENEEAVDDSQLPKDRFSAERLKGVDSTLKIQPAELGDSAVYLCASSLVVGLTGNTIYFGEGSWLTVV.

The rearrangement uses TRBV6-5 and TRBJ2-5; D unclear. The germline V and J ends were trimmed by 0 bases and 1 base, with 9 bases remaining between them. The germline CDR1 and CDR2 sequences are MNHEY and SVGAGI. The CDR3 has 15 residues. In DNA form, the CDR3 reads TGTGCCAGCAGTTACTCGGCCAGCTCCCAAGAGACCCAGTACTTC. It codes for CASSYSASSQETQYF.

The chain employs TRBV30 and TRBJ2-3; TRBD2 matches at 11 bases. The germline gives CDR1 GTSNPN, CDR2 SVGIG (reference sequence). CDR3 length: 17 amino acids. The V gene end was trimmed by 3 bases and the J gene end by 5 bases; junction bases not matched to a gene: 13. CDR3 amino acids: CAWRVPGLAGQIDTQYF. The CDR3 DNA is TGTGCCTGGAGGGTTCCCGGACTAGCGGGTCAGATAGATACGCAGTATTTT.

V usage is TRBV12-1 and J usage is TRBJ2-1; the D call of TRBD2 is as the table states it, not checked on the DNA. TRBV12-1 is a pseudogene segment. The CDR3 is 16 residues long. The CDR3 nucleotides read TGTGCCAGCAGCTACCCAAGGACGGGGGGGCCGTTTGAGCAGTTCTTC. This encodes CASSYPRTGGPFEQFF.

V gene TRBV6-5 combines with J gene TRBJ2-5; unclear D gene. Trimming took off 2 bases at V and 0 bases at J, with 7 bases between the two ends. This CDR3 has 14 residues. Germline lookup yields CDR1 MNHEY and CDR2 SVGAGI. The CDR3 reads CASSYGPNQETQYF. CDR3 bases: TGTGCCAGCAGTTACGGACCGAACCAAGAGACCCAGTACTTC.

DNA for the CDR3: TGTGCCAGCAGCTCCGGACAGGGGGCTCCGGACGTGAGGGGGACCCAGTACTTC. As protein: CASSSGQGAPDVRGTQYF. J is TRBJ2-5 and V is TRBV5-4, with 11 nucleotides matching TRBD1. The V gene end was trimmed by 3 bases and the J gene end by 7 bases; junction bases not matched to a gene: 17. Germline V gene data show CDR1 as SGHNT and CDR2 as YYREEE (reference sequence). CDR3 length: 18 amino acids.

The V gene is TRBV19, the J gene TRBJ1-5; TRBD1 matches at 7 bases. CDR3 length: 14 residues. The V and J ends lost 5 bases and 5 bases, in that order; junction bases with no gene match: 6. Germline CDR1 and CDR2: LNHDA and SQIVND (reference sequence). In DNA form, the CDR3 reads TGTGCCAGTAGTCCACTGGGACAGTATCAGCCCCAGCATTTT. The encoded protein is CASSPLGQYQPQHF.

CDR3 sequence: CASSSDLRQDGWGNTEAFF. The CDR3 DNA reads as TGTGCCAGCAGCTCCGACCTGAGACAGGACGGGTGGGGGAACACTGAAGCTTTCTTT. The rearrangement joins TRBV5-6 to TRBJ1-1, with a possible D match to TRBD1 (6 bases). The V end was cut by 3 bases, the J end by 1 base, with 25 bases between. CDR1 is SGHDT and CDR2 is YYEEEE in the germline V gene. This CDR3 spans 19 amino acids.

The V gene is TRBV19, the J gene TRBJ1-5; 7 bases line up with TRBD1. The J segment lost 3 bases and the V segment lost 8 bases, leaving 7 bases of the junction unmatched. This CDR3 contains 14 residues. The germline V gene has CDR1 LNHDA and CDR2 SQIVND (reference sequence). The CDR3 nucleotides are TGTGCCAGTGGGCCTCAGGGGGTCAATCAGCCCCAGCATTTT. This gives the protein CASGPQGVNQPQHF.

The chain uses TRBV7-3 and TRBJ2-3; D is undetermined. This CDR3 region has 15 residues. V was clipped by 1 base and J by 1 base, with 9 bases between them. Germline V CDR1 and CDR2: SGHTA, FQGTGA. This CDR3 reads CASSLIVGGTDTQYF. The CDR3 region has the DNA TGTGCCAGCAGCTTAATAGTGGGCGGCACAGATACGCAGTATTTT. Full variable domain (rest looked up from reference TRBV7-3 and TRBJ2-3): GAGVSQTPSNKVTEKGKYVELRCDPISGHTALYWYRQSLGQGPEFLIYFQGTGAADDSGLPNDRFFAVRPEGSVSTLKIQRTERGDSAVYLCASSLIVGGTDTQYFGPGTRLTVL.

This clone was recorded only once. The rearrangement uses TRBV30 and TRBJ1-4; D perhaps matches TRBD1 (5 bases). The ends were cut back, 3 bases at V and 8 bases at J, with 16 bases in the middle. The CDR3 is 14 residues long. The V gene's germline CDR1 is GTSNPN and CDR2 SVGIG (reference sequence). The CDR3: CAWSLTARGEKLFF. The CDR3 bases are TGTGCCTGGAGCCTGACAGCCCGGGGCGAAAAACTGTTTTTT.

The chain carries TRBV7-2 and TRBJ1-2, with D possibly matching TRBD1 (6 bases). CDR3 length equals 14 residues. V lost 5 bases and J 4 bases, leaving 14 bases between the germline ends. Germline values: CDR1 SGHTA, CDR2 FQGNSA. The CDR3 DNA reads TGTGCCAGCAGCCTCCACAGGGAAGGCTATGGCTACACCTTC. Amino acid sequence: CASSLHREGYGYTF.

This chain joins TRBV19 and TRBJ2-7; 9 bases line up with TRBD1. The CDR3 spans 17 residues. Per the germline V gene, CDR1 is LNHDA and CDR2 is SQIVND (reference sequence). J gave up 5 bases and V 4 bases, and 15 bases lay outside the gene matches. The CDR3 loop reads CASSTITWDRASDEQYF. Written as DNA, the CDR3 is TGTGCCAGTAGTACGATTACCTGGGACAGGGCCTCGGACGAGCAGTACTTC.

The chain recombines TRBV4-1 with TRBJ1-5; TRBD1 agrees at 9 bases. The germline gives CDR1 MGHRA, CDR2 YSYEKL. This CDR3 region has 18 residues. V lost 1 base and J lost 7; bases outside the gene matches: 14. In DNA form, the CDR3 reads TGCGCCAGCAGCCAAGTGATATATAAGACAGGGGGTAAGCAGCCCCAGCATTTT. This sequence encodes CASSQVIYKTGGKQPQHF.

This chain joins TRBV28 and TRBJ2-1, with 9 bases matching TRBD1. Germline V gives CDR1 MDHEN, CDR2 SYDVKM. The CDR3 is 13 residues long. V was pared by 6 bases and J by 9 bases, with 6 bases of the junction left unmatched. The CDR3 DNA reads TGTGCCAGCAGGGGACAGGGTTGGGTTGAGCAGTTCTTC. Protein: CASRGQGWVEQFF.

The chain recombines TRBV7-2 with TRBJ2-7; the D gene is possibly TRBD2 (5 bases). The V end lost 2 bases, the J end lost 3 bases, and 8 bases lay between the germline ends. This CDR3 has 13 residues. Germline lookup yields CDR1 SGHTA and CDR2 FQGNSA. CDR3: CASSLYEGYEQYF. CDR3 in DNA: TGTGCCAGCAGCTTATATGAGGGCTACGAGCAGTACTTC.

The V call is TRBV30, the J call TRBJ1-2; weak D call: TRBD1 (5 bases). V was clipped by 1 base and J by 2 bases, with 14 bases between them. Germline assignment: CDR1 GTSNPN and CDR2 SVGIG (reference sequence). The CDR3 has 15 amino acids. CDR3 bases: TGTGCCTGGAGTGGGGGAGGGCCAGGGAACTATGGCTACACCTTC. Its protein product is CAWSGGGPGNYGYTF.

CDR3 DNA sequence: TGCGCCAGCAGCCAAGATGTAGGGAGCGCTTTCTTT. This translates into CASSQDVGSAFF. The chain is built from TRBV4-1 and TRBJ1-1, with D unresolved. V was clipped by 0 bases and J by 11 bases, with 10 bases between them. The germline gives CDR1 MGHRA, CDR2 YSYEKL. The CDR3 runs to 12 residues.

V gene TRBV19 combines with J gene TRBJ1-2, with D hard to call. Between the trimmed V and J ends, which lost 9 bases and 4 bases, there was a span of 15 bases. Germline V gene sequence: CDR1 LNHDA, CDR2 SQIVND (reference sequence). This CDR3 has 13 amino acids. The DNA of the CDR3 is TGTGCCAGCCACGGCCCCGAGGCCTATGGCTACACCTTC. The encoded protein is CASHGPEAYGYTF.

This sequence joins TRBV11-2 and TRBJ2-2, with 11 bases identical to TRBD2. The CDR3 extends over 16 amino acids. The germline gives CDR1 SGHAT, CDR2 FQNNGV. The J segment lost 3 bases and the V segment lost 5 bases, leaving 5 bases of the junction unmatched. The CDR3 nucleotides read TGTGCCAGCAGCCTGACTAGCGGGGTATACACCGGGGAGCTGTTTTTT. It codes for CASSLTSGVYTGELFF.

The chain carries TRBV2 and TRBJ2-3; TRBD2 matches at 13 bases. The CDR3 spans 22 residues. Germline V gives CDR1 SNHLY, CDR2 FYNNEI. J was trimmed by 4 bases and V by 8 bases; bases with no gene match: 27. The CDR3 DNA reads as TGTGCCAGCCACTACGAAATTACTACGGGACTAGCGGGGACTTTCAGGGCAGATACGCAGTATTTT. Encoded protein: CASHYEITTGLAGTFRADTQYF.

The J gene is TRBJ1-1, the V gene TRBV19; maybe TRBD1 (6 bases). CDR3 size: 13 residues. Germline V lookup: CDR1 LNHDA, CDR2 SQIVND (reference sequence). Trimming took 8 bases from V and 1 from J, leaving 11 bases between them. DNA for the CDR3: TGTGCCAGTGACGACAGGAGGAACACTGAAGCTTTCTTT. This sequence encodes CASDDRRNTEAFF.

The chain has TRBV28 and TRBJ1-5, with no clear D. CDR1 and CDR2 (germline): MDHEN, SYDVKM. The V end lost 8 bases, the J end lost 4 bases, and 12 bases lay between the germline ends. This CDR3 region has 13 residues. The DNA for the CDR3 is TGTGCCAGCTTGAGGGTAGGTAATCAGCCCCAGCATTTT. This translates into CASLRVGNQPQHF.